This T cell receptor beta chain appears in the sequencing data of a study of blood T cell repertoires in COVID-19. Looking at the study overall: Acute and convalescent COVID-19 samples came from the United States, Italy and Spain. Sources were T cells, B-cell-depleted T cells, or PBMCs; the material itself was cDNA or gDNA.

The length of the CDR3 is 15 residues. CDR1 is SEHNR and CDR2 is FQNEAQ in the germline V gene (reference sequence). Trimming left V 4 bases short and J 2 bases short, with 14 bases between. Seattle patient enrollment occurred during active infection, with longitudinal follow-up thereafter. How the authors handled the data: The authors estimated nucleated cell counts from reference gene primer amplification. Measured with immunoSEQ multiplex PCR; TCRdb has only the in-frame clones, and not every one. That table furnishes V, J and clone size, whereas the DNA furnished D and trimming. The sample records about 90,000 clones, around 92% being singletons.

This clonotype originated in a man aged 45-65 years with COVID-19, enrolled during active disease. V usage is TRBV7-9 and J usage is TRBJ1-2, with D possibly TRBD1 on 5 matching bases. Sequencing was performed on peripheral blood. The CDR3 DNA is TGTGCCAGCAGCTACGCGGGGGTAACGAACTATGGCTACACCTTC. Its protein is CASSYAGVTNYGYTF.